Below, 20 T cell receptor beta chains from the same sample are listed, as sequenced in a study of blood T cell repertoires in COVID-19. Sequencing used immunoSEQ multiplex PCR; TCRdb keeps in-frame clones, though not all of them. This sample carries 52,000 or so clones, roughly nine tenths of them seen once, and the ten largest clones take around 27%. The sequenced material came from peripheral blood. The receptors here all came from a human donor in a cohort sampled during active COVID-19.

This clone has only a few counts. This chain uses TRBV29-1 with TRBJ1-2, with a tentative D call TRBD1 (6 bases). Between the trimmed V and J ends, which lost 3 bases and 4 bases, there was a span of 21 bases. There are 16 residues in the CDR3. Germline CDR1 is SQVTM and CDR2 is ANQGSEA. CDR3 in amino acids: CSVDQRERQATYGYTF. As DNA, the CDR3 is TGCAGCGTTGACCAAAGAGAACGACAGGCAACCTATGGCTACACCTTC.

The chain carries TRBV5-6 and TRBJ2-7, with a weak D call TRBD1 (6 bases). Trimming removed 4 bases from V and 1 base from J, with 18 bases in between. Looked up from germline, CDR1 is SGHDT and CDR2 is YYEEEE. The CDR3 runs 16 residues. The CDR3 region is CASSPAAGASSYEQYV. CDR3 DNA: TGTGCCAGCAGCCCGGCGGCAGGGGCATCATCCTACGAGCAGTACGTC.

The chain carries TRBV28 and TRBJ2-7, with a tentative D call TRBD1 (7 bases). The CDR3 loop spans 17 amino acids. V lost 11 bases, J lost 0 bases, and 26 bases lay in between. Germline CDR1 and CDR2: MDHEN and SYDVKM. Here the CDR3 DNA reads TGTGCCTCGCACGCTTCCGGAGGGGGCCCTAGCTCCTACGAGCAGTACTTC. This translates into CASHASGGGPSSYEQYF.

The CDR3 loop is CASSISGGRVNSPLHF. The CDR3 coding sequence is TGTGCCAGTAGTATATCGGGGGGCCGCGTGAATTCACCCCTCCACTTT. The chain is built from TRBV19 and TRBJ1-6; D is perhaps TRBD1 (6 bases). This CDR3 comprises 16 residues. Germline CDR1 LNHDA, CDR2 SQIVND (reference sequence). V lost 2 bases and J 7 bases, leaving 15 bases between the germline ends.

The count of this clone is one. Other DNA sequences in this sample translate to the same CDR3. The CDR3 protein is CASSIGQGHSYEQYF. The CDR3 DNA reads as TGTGCCAGTAGTATAGGACAGGGGCACTCCTACGAGCAGTACTTC. The rearrangement joins TRBV19 to TRBJ2-7; the match to TRBD1 covers 8 bases. The CDR3 covers 15 residues. V was clipped by 1 base and J by 0 bases; unmatched bases: 2. The germline gives CDR1 LNHDA, CDR2 SQIVND (reference sequence). Supplemented by reference TRBV19 and TRBJ2-7, the full variable domain reads DGGITQSPKYLFRKEGQNVTLSCEQNLNHDAMYWYRQDPGQGLRLIYYSQIVNDFQKGDIAEGYSVSREKKESFPLTVTSAQKNPTAFYLCASSIGQGHSYEQYFGPGTRLTVT.

The rearrangement joins TRBV11-3 to TRBJ1-4; 9 nucleotides agree with TRBD1. V lost 5 bases to trimming and J lost 7 bases; unmatched junction nucleotides: 5. Looked up from germline, CDR1 is SGHNT and CDR2 is YENEEA. The CDR3 extends over 14 amino acids. The CDR3 region has the DNA TGTGCCAGCAGCAAAGGGACAGGGAGTGAAAAACTGTTTTTT. Translated: CASSKGTGSEKLFF. The full variable domain, its missing parts supplied by reference TRBV11-3 and TRBJ1-4, is EAGVVQSPRYKIIEKKQPVAFWCNPISGHNTLYWYLQNLGQGPELLIRYENEEAVDDSQLPKDRFSAERLKGVDSTLKIQPAELGDSAVYLCASSKGTGSEKLFFGSGTQLSVL.

This chain joins TRBV12-3 or TRBV12-4 and TRBJ2-7; perhaps TRBD2 as D (5 bases). The CDR3 runs to 13 residues. V lost 3 bases, J lost 7 bases, and 13 bases lay in between. Here the CDR3 DNA reads TGTGCCAGCAGTTTCCGGCCAACGGGGGAGCAGTACGTC. Translation: CASSFRPTGEQYV.

V usage is TRBV6-4 and J usage is TRBJ2-2; a weak D match, TRBD2 (5 bases). Trimming took 6 bases from V and 2 from J, leaving 10 bases between them. From germline, CDR1 is MRHNA and CDR2 SNTAGT. This CDR3 region has 14 residues. Here the CDR3 DNA reads TGTGCCAGCAGGACGGGGAGTAACACCGGGGAGCTGTTTTTT. Translating it yields CASRTGSNTGELFF.

This chain connects TRBV3-1 (or the pseudogene TRBV3-2) to TRBJ2-3; 8 bases map to TRBD2. Looked up from germline, CDR1 is LGHDT and CDR2 is YNNKEL (reference sequence). The CDR3 spans 16 residues. V gave up 4 bases and J gave up 1 base; unmatched junction bases: 7. CDR3: CASSRLGGGRTDTQYF. CDR3 nucleotides: TGTGCCAGCAGCCGCCTCGGGGGGGGGCGCACAGATACGCAGTATTTT.

V gene TRBV6-5 combines with J gene TRBJ1-5; the D gene is possibly TRBD1 (6 bases). The CDR3 totals 13 residues. Deletions cut 8 bases from V and 4 bases from J, with 12 bases between. Germline CDR1 MNHEY, CDR2 SVGAGI. The CDR3 nucleotides read TGTGCCAGCGAGGAGACAGGAAATCAGCCCCAGCATTTT. Protein: CASEETGNQPQHF.

The chain has TRBV9 and TRBJ2-1; TRBD2 agrees at 7 bases. With 10 bases clipped from V and 0 bases from J, the junction kept 10 bases outside the gene matches. The germline gives CDR1 SGDLS, CDR2 YYNGEE. This CDR3 contains 15 residues. Here the CDR3 reads CAPGGTGVSYNEQFF. The CDR3 nucleotides read TGTGCCCCCGGGGGGACGGGAGTCTCCTACAATGAGCAGTTCTTC.

This clone has just one count. The rearrangement joins TRBV24-1 to TRBJ2-5; TRBD2 might be the D (6 bases). The CDR3 sequence is 14 residues long. V dropped 3 bases and J dropped 3 bases, with 10 bases sitting between them. CDR1 is KGHDR, CDR2 SFDVKD, per germline. The CDR3: CATSDLRTKETQYF. The DNA of the CDR3 is TGTGCCACCAGTGATCTAAGGACTAAAGAGACCCAGTACTTC.

The chain joins TRBV7-2 to TRBJ1-1, with 7 bases matching TRBD1. Germline V gives CDR1 SGHTA, CDR2 FQGNSA. The CDR3 spans 13 residues. The junction had 6 bases not matched to a gene; V was cut back by 5 bases and J by 6 bases. CDR3 sequence: CASSPHRGAEAFF. The CDR3 DNA is TGTGCCAGCAGCCCCCACAGGGGTGCTGAAGCTTTCTTT.

The chain couples TRBV4-1 to TRBJ1-2, with D possibly TRBD1 on 5 matching bases. CDR3 length: 13 residues. CDR1 is MGHRA, CDR2 YSYEKL, per germline. V was pared by 1 base and J by 2 bases, with 5 bases between. This CDR3 is CASSQAGNYGYTF. CDR3 bases: TGCGCCAGCAGCCAAGCAGGGAACTATGGCTACACCTTC.

The chain carries TRBV27 and TRBJ1-5; 8 positions match TRBD1. This CDR3 spans 16 amino acids. Germline trimming cut 5 bases from V and 1 base from J; bases unmatched to any gene: 7. The V gene's germline CDR1 is MNHEY and CDR2 SMNVEV (reference sequence). In DNA form, the CDR3 reads TGTGCCAGCAGTACGGCGACAGGGGTGAGCAATCAGCCCCAGCATTTT. Protein product: CASSTATGVSNQPQHF.

The chain joins TRBV5-6 to TRBJ2-6, with 8 bases that match TRBD1. The CDR3 is made up of 19 amino acids. The V segment lost 0 bases and the J segment 3 bases; nucleotides outside the gene matches: 11. CDR1 is SGHDT and CDR2 is YYEEEE in the germline V gene. The chain's CDR3 is CASSLGGVDRVDGANVLTF. The CDR3 coding sequence is TGTGCCAGCAGCTTGGGGGGTGTGGACAGGGTGGATGGGGCCAACGTCCTGACTTTC.

V usage is TRBV4-3 and J usage is TRBJ1-1, with TRBD1 as a possible D gene (5 bases). This CDR3 has 14 amino acids. Germline loops: CDR1 LGHNA, CDR2 YSLEER. Trimming cost V 0 bases and J 3 bases, with 8 bases left between them. The CDR3 sequence is CASSQEGAYTEAFF. In DNA form, the CDR3 reads TGCGCCAGCAGCCAAGAAGGGGCCTACACTGAAGCTTTCTTT.

This clone appeared a single time. The chain has TRBV28 and TRBJ1-2; 7 nucleotides agree with TRBD1. Germline CDR1 reads MDHEN; CDR2 reads SYDVKM. The CDR3 runs 15 residues. V was clipped by 3 bases and J by 8 bases; unmatched bases: 12. In nucleotides, the CDR3 is TGTGCCAGCAGTTTTCATACCGAGGGGGCAAGAGGCTACACCTTC. Protein: CASSFHTEGARGYTF.

V gene TRBV18 combines with J gene TRBJ1-1; D unclear. Germline V CDR1 and CDR2: KGHSH, LQKENI. Trimming cost V 4 bases and J 5 bases, with 26 bases left between them. This CDR3 has 18 amino acids. CDR3 sequence (DNA): TGTGCCAGCTCACTCATTCGCGACAACCGATCCCCAATAACTGAAGCTTTCTTT. As protein: CASSLIRDNRSPITEAFF.

The CDR3 loop is CASSLSADTQYF. The CDR3 DNA follows: TGTGCCAGCAGTTTATCCGCAGATACGCAGTATTTT. The chain couples TRBV12-3 or TRBV12-4 to TRBJ2-3; no clear D. V lost 2 bases and J lost 4, with 4 bases in between. The CDR3 extends over 12 amino acids.